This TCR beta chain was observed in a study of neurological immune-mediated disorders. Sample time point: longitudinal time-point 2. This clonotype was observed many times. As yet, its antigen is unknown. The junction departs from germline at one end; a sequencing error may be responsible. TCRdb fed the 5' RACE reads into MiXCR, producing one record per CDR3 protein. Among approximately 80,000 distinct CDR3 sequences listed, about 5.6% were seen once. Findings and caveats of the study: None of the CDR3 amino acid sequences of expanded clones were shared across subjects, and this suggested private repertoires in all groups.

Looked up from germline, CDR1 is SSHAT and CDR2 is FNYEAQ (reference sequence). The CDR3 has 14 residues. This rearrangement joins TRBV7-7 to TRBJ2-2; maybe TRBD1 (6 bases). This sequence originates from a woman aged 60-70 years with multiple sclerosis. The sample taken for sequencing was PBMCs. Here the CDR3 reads CASSLTGSTGELFF. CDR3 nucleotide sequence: TGTGCTAGCAGCCTGACAGGATCCACCGGGGAGCTGTTTTTT. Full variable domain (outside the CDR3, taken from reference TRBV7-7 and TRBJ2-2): GAGVSQSPRYKVTKRGQDVTLRCDPISSHATLYWYQQALGQGPEFLTYFNYEAQPDKSGLPSDRFSAERPEGSISTLTIQRTEQRDSAMYRCASSLTGSTGELFFGEGSRLTVL.